This TCR beta chain was sequenced in a study of T cell clonality in common variable immunodeficiency. This clone was detected ten times or more. The CDR3 end falls 3 residues outside the read, so it is completed with the germline J gene. Data came from immunoSEQ multiplex PCR; TCRdb stores just in-frame clones and leaves some out. This sample carries tens of thousands of clones and no singletons, and approximately 0.81% goes to the top ten. After removal of 3 bases from V and 8 bases from J, the junction contained 5 bases not matched to a gene. This CDR3 is 15 amino acids long. Germline V gives CDR1 SGHAT, CDR2 FQNNGV.

The chain couples TRBV11-2 to TRBJ2-1; TRBD2 aligns across 12 bases. This receptor was taken from a person aged 18 to 70 in good health. The sample comprised peripheral blood mononuclear cells. The CDR3 bases that were read are TGTGCCAGCAGCTTCCCTAGCGGGAGGGCGGATGAG. Amino acids: CASSFPSGRADE. The full-length CDR3 reads as CASSFPSGRADEQFF.